The T cell receptor beta chain under discussion was sequenced for a study of blood T cell repertoires in COVID-19. The overall study: The United States, Italy and Spain provided the acute and convalescent COVID-19 samples.

Germline CDR1 reads SGHTA; CDR2 reads FQGTGA. The CDR3 length is 14 residues. The trim removed 6 bases at V and 7 bases at J, leaving 7 bases unmatched. Produced via immunoSEQ multiplex PCR; TCRdb's table is partial and in-frame only. The sample consists of 200,000 to 250,000 clones, 75% to 85% of them appearing once. This clone was counted once. The TCR sequence derives from a woman between 45 and 60 years old with acute or convalescent COVID-19. Material: peripheral blood. The gene calls are TRBV7-3 and TRBJ2-5, with TRBD2 matching over 11 bases. DNA for the CDR3: TGTGCCAGCAGGCCGACTAGCGGGGACGGGACCCAGTACTTC. This codes for CASRPTSGDGTQYF.